The 8 T cell receptor beta chains reported below all come from one sample, sequenced in a study of cytomegalovirus exposure and HLA in healthy donors. Profiled with immunoSEQ multiplex PCR; TCRdb holds only in-frame clones, not every one. The table includes more than 300,000 clones, 75% to 90% detected once. Sequencing was done on a sample of PBMCs. The receptor set was obtained from a woman between 18 and 29 years old in good health and CMV-seronegative.

This clone was counted a single time. The CDR3 here is CASSPLRRRVQETQYF. CDR3 nucleotide sequence: TGTGCCAGCAGCCCCCTAAGGCGCAGGGTACAAGAGACCCAGTACTTC. The V gene is TRBV11-3, the J gene TRBJ2-5; D perhaps matches TRBD1 (5 bases). Germline loops: CDR1 SGHNT, CDR2 YENEEA. CDR3 length: 16 amino acids. V shed 5 bases and J shed 2 bases, with 18 bases lying between them.

The genes are TRBV6-5 and TRBJ2-3; TRBD2 aligns across 9 bases. The CDR3 sequence is 14 residues long. The V segment lost 4 bases and the J segment 4 bases; nucleotides outside the gene matches: 3. CDR1 is MNHEY and CDR2 is SVGAGI in the germline V gene. The CDR3 loop reads CASSFSGSPDTQYF. The CDR3 nucleotides are TGTGCCAGCAGTTTTAGCGGGAGTCCAGATACGCAGTATTTT.

The J gene is TRBJ2-6, the V gene TRBV27; weak D call: TRBD2 (5 bases). Looked up from germline, CDR1 is MNHEY and CDR2 is SMNVEV (reference sequence). V dropped 5 bases and J dropped 0 bases, with 8 bases sitting between them. The CDR3 has 15 residues. The CDR3 DNA follows: TGTGCCAGCAGTACCACTAGCTCTGGGGCCAACGTCCTGACTTTC. It is translated as CASSTTSSGANVLTF.

The V call is TRBV7-3, the J call TRBJ2-7; possible D gene TRBD2, 5 bases. The V end lost 3 bases, the J end lost 7 bases, and 13 bases lay between the germline ends. The length of the CDR3 is 13 residues. Germline assignment: CDR1 SGHTA and CDR2 FQGTGA. The CDR3 sequence is CASSFTREGEQYF. In nucleotides, the CDR3 is TGTGCCAGCAGCTTCACTCGGGAAGGGGAGCAGTACTTC.

This clone was seen a single time. The chain combines TRBV7-6 with TRBJ2-1, with 10 bases that match TRBD2. Per germline, CDR1 SGHVS and CDR2 FNYEAQ. J gave up 4 bases and V 3 bases, and 0 bases lay outside the gene matches. This CDR3 is 14 amino acids long. The CDR3: CASSFSGGYNEQFF. CDR3 nucleotide sequence: TGTGCCAGCAGCTTTAGCGGGGGGTACAATGAGCAGTTCTTC.

The rearrangement links TRBV9 to TRBJ2-7; 9 bases fit TRBD1. CDR3 length: 15 residues. V lost 5 bases and J lost 3; bases outside the gene matches: 9. Germline V gene data show CDR1 as SGDLS and CDR2 as YYNGEE. The CDR3 loop reads CASSPGTGLGYEQYF. CDR3 coding DNA: TGTGCCAGCAGTCCCGGGACAGGGTTAGGCTACGAGCAGTACTTC.

This chain connects TRBV9 to TRBJ2-7, with TRBD2 matching 11 bases. This CDR3 region has 18 residues. Trimming at V came to 4 bases and at J to 1 base, leaving 13 bases not matched to a gene. Germline V gene data show CDR1 as SGDLS and CDR2 as YYNGEE. As DNA, the CDR3 is TGTGCCAGCAGCCCGGGGACTAGCGGAGAGGCATTTTCCTACGAGCAGTACTTC. Amino acid sequence: CASSPGTSGEAFSYEQYF.

V gene TRBV29-1 combines with J gene TRBJ1-1, with 8 bases aligning to TRBD1. CDR3 length: 16 residues. Per germline, CDR1 SQVTM and CDR2 ANQGSEA. Trimming cost V 4 bases and J 6 bases; bases outside gene matches: 16. CDR3 sequence reads: CSVGSFQGARLAEAFF. The CDR3 region has the DNA TGCAGCGTTGGGAGCTTTCAGGGGGCGCGTTTGGCTGAAGCTTTCTTT.